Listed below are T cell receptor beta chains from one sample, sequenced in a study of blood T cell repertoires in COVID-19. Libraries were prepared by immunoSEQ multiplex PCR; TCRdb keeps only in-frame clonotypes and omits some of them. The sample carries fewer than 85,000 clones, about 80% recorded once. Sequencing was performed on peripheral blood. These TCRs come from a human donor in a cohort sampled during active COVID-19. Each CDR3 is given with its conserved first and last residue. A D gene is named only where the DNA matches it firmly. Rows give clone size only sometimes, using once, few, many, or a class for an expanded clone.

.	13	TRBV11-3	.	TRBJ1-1	CASSSTGYGEAFF	TGTGCCAGCAGCAGTACAGGGTACGGTGAAGCTTTCTTT
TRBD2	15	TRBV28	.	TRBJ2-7	CASSNSGGVSYEQYF	TGTGCCAGCAGTAATAGCGGGGGGGTCTCCTACGAGCAGTACTTC
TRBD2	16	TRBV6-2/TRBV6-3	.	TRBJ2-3	CASTPLQAGGLHTQYF	TGTGCCAGCACCCCTTTACAGGCGGGGGGCCTTCATACGCAGTATTTT
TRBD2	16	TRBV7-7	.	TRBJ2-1	CASSLGTSGVYNEQFF	TGTGCCAGCAGCTTAGGGACTAGCGGGGTTTACAATGAGCAGTTCTTC
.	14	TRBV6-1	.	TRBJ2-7	CASSEYRGRYEQYF	TGTGCCAGCAGTGAGTATCGGGGAAGATACGAGCAGTACTTC
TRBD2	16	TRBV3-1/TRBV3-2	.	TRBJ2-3	CASSRLGAGGPDTQYF	TGTGCCAGCAGCCGTCTGGGGGCGGGGGGGCCAGATACGCAGTATTTT
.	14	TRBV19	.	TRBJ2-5	CASSRALVEETQYF	TGTGCCAGTAGTAGGGCATTGGTAGAAGAGACCCAGTACTTC
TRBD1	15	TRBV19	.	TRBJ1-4	CASSISTGGTEKLFF	TGTGCCAGTAGTATAAGTACAGGGGGTACGGAAAAACTGTTTTTT
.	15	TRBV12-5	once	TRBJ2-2	CASGLITRGTGELFF	TGTGCTAGTGGTTTGATCACTAGAGGCACCGGGGAGCTGTTTTTT
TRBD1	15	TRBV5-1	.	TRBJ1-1	CASSSTGGLNTEAFF	TGCGCCAGCAGCTCGACAGGGGGCCTGAACACTGAAGCTTTCTTT
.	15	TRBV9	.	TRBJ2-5	CASSVGAGMQETQYF	TGTGCCAGCAGCGTAGGGGCGGGGATGCAAGAGACCCAGTACTTC
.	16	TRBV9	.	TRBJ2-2	CASSVESAPNTGELFF	TGTGCCAGCAGCGTAGAAAGCGCCCCTAACACCGGGGAGCTGTTTTTT
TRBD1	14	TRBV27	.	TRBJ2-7	CASSPTGGYYEQYF	TGTGCCAGCAGCCCGACAGGGGGGTACTACGAGCAGTACTTC
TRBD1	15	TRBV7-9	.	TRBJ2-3	CASSPQGTSTDTQYF	TGTGCCAGCAGCCCACAGGGGACCAGCACAGATACGCAGTATTTT
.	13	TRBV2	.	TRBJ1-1	CASTLGENTEAFF	TGTGCCAGCACCCTCGGGGAGAACACTGAAGCTTTCTTT
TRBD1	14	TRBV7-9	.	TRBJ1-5	CASSQGGRNQPQHF	TGTGCCAGCAGTCAGGGGGGTCGCAATCAGCCCCAGCATTTT
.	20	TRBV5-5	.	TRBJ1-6	CASSLAAYGRGVPPNSPLHF	TGTGCCAGCAGCTTGGCCGCGTATGGCAGGGGTGTCCCCCCGAATTCACCCCTCCACTTT
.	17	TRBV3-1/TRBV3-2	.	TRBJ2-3	CASSPRPGGPGTDTQYF	TGTGCCAGCAGCCCCCGGCCCGGGGGACCTGGAACAGATACGCAGTATTTT
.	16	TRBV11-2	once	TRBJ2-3	CASSLVAGFSTDTQYF	TGTGCCAGCAGCTTAGTTGCGGGGTTCAGCACAGATACGCAGTATTTT
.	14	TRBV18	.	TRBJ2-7	CASSPGTSSYEQYF	TGTGCCAGCTCACCTGGGACTTCCTCCTACGAGCAGTACTTC
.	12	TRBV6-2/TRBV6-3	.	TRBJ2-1	CASSHPYNEQFF	TGTGCCAGCAGCCATCCATACAATGAGCAGTTCTTC
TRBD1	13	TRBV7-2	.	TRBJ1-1	CASSFTGGTEAFF	TGTGCCAGCAGTTTTACAGGGGGCACTGAAGCTTTCTTT
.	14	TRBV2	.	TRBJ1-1	CASRGLRGRTEAFF	TGTGCCAGCAGAGGGTTAAGGGGAAGGACTGAAGCTTTCTTT
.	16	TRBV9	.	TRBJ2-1	CASSVADGGPYNEQFF	TGTGCCAGCAGCGTAGCGGACGGGGGGCCCTACAATGAGCAGTTCTTC
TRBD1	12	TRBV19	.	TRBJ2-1	CASTQGAGEQFF	TGTGCCAGTACACAGGGGGCAGGTGAGCAGTTCTTC
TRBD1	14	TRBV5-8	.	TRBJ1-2	CASSLGQGARNYTF	TGTGCCAGCAGCTTGGGACAGGGGGCGAGGAACTACACCTTC
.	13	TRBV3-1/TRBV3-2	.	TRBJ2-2	CASSPPNTGELFF	TGTGCCAGCAGCCCCCCTAACACCGGGGAGCTGTTTTTT
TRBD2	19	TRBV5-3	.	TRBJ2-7	CARSSGVGLAVRSSYEQYF	TGTGCCAGAAGCTCGGGAGTGGGACTAGCGGTCAGAAGCTCCTACGAGCAGTACTTC
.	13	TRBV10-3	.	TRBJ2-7	CAIKATGISEQYF	TGTGCCATCAAAGCAACAGGGATAAGCGAGCAGTACTTC
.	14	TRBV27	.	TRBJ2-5	CASSLGPGWKTQYF	TGTGCCAGCAGTTTGGGTCCAGGCTGGAAGACCCAGTACTTC
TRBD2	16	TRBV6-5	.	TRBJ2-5	CASSYRKTSGGETQYF	TGTGCCAGCAGTTACAGGAAGACTAGCGGGGGAGAGACCCAGTACTTC
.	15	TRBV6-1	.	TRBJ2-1	CASSEVGQVWNEQFF	TGTGCCAGCAGTGAAGTGGGGCAGGTCTGGAATGAGCAGTTCTTC
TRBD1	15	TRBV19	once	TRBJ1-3	CASTPGQVSGNTIYF	TGTGCCAGTACCCCGGGACAGGTCTCTGGAAACACCATATATTTT
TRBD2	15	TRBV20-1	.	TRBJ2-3	CSASPSGGRTDTQYF	TGCAGTGCTAGTCCCTCGGGGGGGCGCACAGATACGCAGTATTTT
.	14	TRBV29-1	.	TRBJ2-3	CSVELPAGTDTQYF	TGCAGCGTTGAACTTCCGGCGGGCACAGATACGCAGTATTTT
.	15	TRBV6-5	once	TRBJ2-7	CASSYGRGNSYEQYF	TGTGCCAGCAGTTACGGTCGAGGTAACTCCTACGAGCAGTACTTC
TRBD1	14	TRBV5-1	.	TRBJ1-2	CASSPVTGSGGYTF	TGCGCCAGCAGCCCGGTGACAGGGTCTGGTGGCTACACCTTC
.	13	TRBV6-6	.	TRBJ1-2	CASSSSANYGYTF	TGTGCCAGCAGTTCCTCCGCTAACTATGGCTACACCTTC
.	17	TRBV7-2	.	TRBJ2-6	CASSLVGRGAGANVLTF	TGTGCCAGCAGCTTAGTGGGCAGGGGGGCTGGGGCCAACGTCCTGACTTTC
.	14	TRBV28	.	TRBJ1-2	CASRPDLALYGYTF	TGTGCCAGCCGCCCTGACCTAGCCCTCTATGGCTACACCTTC
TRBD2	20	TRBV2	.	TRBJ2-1	CASSPPLLGSGGTQGNEQFF	TGTGCCAGCAGTCCCCCACTTTTGGGTAGCGGGGGGACTCAGGGGAATGAGCAGTTCTTC
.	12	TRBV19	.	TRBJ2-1	CASSTGHREQFF	TGTGCCAGTAGTACCGGACACAGGGAGCAGTTCTTC
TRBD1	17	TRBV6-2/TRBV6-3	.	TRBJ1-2	CASSYWDRVLSNYGYTF	TGTGCCAGCAGTTACTGGGACAGGGTTTTATCTAACTATGGCTACACCTTC
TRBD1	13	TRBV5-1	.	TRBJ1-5	CASSLGGQGPQHF	TGCGCCAGCAGCTTAGGGGGACAGGGGCCCCAGCATTTT
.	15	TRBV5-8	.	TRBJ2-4	CASSSGFGAKNIQYF	TGTGCCAGCAGTTCGGGGTTCGGAGCCAAAAACATTCAGTACTTC
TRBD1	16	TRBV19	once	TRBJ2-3	CASSIGLGGLADTQYF	TGTGCCAGTAGTATAGGTTTAGGGGGCTTAGCAGATACGCAGTATTTT